This note documents a single TCR beta chain sequence. This sample is drawn from a study of T-cell memory formation after mild COVID-19. Study as a whole: Clusters were largely donor specific.

5'RACE primed from the constant segment yielded TCR alpha and TCR beta cDNA libraries bearing sample barcodes and UMIs. TCRdb passed the 5' RACE reads through MiXCR, listing each CDR3 protein once. The repertoire holds more than 350,000 distinct CDR3 sequences, with around 21% as singletons. The receptor comes from an adult woman who had mild COVID-19 (a few samples of this study predate the infection). Cell type and time point are not known. Specimen: PBMCs or a T cell subset sorted from them (not recorded which).

Here the CDR3 DNA reads TGTGCCAGCAGCCCAAAGCGGGGGGGCACAGATACGCAGTATTTT. Protein: CASSPKRGGTDTQYF. The chain recombines TRBV3-1 with TRBJ2-3, with 9 positions matching TRBD2. Germline assignment: CDR1 LGHDT and CDR2 YNNKEL (reference sequence). The length of the CDR3 is 15 residues. V shed 4 bases, J shed 1 base, and the junction held 3 bases outside the gene matches.